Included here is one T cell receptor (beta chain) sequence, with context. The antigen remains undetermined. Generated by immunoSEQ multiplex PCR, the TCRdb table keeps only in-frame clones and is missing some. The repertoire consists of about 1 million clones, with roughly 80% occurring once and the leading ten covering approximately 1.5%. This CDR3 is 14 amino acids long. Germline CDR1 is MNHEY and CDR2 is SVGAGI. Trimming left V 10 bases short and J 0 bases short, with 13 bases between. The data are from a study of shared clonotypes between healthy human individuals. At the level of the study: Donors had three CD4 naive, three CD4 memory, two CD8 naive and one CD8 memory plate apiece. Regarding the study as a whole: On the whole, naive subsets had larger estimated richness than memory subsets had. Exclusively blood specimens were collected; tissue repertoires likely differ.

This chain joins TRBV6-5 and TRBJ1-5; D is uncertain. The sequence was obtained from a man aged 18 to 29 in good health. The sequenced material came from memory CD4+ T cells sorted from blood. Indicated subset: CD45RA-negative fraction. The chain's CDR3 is CANLAGYSNQPQHF. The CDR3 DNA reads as TGTGCCAACCTCGCAGGTTATAGCAATCAGCCCCAGCATTTT.